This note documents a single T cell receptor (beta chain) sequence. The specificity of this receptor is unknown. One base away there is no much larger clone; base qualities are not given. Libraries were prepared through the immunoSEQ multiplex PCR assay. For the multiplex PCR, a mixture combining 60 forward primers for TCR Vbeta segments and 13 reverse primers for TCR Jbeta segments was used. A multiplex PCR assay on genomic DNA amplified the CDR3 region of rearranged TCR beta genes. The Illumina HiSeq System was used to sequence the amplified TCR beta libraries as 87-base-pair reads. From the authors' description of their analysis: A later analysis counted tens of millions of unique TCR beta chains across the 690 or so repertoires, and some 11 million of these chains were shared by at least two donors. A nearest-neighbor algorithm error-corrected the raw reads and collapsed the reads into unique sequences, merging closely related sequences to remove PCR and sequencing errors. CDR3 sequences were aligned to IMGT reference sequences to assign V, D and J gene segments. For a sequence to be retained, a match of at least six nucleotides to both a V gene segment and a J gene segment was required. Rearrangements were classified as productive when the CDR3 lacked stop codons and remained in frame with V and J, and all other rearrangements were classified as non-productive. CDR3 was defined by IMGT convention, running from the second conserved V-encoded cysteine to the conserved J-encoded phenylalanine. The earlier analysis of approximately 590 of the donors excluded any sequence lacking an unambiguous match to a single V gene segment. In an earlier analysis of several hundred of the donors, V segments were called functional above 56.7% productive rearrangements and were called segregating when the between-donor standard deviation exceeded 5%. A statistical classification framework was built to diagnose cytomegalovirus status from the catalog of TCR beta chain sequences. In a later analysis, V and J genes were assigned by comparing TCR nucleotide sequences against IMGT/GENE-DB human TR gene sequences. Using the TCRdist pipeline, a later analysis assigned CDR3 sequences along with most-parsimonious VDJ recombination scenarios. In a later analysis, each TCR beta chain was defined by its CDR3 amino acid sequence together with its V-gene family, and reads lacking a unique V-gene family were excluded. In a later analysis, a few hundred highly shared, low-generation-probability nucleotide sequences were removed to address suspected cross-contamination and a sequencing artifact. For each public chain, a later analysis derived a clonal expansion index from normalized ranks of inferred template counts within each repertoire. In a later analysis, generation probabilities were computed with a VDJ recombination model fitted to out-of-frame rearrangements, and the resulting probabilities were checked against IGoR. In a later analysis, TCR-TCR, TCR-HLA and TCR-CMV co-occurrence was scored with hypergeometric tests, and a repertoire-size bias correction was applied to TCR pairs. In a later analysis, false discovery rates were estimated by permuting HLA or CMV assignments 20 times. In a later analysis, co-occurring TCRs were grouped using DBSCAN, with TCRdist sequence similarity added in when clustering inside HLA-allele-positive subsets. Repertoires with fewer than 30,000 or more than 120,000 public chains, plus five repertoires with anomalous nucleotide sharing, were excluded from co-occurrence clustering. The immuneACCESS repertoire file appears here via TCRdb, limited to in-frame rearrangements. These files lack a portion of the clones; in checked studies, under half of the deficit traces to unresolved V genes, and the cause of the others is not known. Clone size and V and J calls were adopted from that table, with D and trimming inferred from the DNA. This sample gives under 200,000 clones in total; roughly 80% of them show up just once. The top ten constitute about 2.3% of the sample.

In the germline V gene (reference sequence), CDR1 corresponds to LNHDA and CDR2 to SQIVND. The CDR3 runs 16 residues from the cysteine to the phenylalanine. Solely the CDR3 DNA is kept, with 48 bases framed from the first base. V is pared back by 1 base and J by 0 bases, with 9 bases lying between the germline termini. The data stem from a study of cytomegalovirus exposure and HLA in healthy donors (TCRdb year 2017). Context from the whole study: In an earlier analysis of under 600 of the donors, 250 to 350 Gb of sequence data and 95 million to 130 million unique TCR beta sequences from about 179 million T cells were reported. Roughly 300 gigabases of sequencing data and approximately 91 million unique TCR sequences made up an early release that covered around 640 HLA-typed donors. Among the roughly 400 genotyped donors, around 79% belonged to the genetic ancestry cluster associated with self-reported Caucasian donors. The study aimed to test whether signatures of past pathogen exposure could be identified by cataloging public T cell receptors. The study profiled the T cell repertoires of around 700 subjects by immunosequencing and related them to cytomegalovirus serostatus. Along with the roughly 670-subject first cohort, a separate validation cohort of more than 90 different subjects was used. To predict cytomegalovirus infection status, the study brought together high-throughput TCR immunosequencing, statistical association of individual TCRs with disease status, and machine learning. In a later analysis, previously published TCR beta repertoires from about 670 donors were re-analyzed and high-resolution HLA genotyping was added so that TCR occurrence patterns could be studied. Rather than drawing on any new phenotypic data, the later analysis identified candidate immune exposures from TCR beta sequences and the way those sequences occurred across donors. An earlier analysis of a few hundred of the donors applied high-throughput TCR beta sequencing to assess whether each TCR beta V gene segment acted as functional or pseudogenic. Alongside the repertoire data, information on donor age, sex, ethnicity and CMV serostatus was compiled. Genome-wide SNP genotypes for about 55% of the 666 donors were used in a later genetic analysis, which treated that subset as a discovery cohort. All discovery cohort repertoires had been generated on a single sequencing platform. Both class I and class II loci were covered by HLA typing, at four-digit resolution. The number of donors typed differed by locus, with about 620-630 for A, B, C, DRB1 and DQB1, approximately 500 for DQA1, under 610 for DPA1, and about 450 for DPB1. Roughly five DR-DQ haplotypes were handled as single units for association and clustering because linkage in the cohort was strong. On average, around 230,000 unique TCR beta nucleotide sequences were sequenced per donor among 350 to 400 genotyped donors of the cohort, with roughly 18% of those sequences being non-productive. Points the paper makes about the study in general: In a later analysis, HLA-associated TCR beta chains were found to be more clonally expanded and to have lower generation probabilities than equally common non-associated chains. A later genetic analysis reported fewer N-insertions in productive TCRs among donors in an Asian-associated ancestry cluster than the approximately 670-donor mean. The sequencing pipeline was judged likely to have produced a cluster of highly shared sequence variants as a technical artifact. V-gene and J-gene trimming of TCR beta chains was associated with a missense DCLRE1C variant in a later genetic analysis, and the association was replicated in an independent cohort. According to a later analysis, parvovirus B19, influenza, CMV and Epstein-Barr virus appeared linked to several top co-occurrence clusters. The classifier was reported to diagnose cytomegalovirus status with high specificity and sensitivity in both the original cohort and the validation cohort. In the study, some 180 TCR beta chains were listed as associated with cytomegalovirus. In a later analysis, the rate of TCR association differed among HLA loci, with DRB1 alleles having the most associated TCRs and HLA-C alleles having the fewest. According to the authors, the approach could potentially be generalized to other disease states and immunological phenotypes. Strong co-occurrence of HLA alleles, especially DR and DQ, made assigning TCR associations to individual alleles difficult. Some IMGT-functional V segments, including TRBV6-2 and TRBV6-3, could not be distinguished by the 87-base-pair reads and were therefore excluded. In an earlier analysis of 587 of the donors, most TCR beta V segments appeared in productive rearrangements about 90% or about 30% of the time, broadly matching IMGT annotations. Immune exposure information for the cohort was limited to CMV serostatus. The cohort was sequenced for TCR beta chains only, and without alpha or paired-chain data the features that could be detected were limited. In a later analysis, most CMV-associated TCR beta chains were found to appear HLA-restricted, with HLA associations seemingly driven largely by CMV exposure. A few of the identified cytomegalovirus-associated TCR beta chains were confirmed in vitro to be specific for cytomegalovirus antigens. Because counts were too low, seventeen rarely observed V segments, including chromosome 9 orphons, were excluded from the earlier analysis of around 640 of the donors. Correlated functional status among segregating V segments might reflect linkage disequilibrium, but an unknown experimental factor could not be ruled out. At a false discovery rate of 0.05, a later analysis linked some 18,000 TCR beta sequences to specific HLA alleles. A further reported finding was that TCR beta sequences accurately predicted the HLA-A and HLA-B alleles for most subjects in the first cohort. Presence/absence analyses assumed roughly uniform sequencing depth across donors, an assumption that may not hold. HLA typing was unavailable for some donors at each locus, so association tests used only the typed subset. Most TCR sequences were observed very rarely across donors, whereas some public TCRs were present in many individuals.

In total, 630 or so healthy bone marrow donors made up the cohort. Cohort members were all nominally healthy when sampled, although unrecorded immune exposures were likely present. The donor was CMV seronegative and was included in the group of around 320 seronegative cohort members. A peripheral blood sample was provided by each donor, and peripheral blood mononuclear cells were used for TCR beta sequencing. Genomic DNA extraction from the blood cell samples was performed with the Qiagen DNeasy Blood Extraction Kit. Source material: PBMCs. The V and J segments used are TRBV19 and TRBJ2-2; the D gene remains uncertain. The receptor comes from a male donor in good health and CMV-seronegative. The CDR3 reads CASSIGRGTNTGELFF. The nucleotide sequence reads TGTGCCAGTAGTATAGGGAGAGGAACGAACACCGGGGAGCTGTTTTTT.